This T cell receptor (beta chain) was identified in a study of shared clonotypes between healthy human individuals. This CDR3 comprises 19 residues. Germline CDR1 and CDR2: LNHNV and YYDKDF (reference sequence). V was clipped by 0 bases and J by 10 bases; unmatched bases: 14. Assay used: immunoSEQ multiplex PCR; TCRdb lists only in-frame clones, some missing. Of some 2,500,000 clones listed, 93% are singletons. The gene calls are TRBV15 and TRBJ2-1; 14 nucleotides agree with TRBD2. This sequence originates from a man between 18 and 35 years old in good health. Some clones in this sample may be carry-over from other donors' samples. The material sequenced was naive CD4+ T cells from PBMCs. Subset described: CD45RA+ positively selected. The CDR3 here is CATSREKKGLAGGRDEQFF. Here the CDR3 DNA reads TGTGCCACCAGCAGAGAAAAGAAAGGACTAGCGGGAGGAAGGGACGAGCAGTTCTTC.